This TCR beta chain derives from a study of blood T cell repertoires in COVID-19 (dated by TCRdb to about 2020). Regarding the research as a whole: Samples covering the acute and convalescent phases of COVID-19 were provided by collaborators in the United States, Italy and Spain. The sample metadata nearly always contained a de-identified subject ID, COVID-19 status, age in years and sex. The material from the prospective study consisted of cDNA or gDNA derived from T cells, B-cell-depleted T cells, or PBMCs. Deeply sampled blood TCRbeta repertoires from subjects exposed to, actively infected with, or recovered from COVID-19 were included in the dataset. The repertoires were released in a freely available public database intended as a resource for research on the immune response to SARS-CoV-2. Where available, HLA class I and class II types were obtained from metadata supplied by the sample provider rather than from assay-based typing. The samples were drawn from two sources: the first 160 participants of the ongoing ImmuneRACE study, and 950 to 1,500 subjects contributed by 6 global collaborators.

TCRbeta CDR3 regions were amplified from genomic DNA by means of the immunoSEQ Assay, a bias-controlled multiplex PCR. The original pipeline was this. The number of nucleated cells in each sample was estimated from the amplification of reference gene primers within the assay. To quantify the absolute abundance of each unique TCRbeta CDR3 rearrangement, sequence reads were collapsed and filtered. For each sample, productive Simpson clonality was calculated as the square root of Simpson's diversity index over productive rearrangements. Drawn from immuneACCESS, this table holds only the in-frame rearrangements with V and J called that TCRdb kept. Clones are partly lost; checked studies trace under half to an unresolved V gene and leave the rest unexplained. V and J calls and clone size are copied from that table; D and trimming were computed from the DNA. This sample comprises 30,000 to 40,000 clones, just under 85% of them detected only once. Of the sample, around 5% is held by the ten largest clones.

Collaborating institutions collected whole blood in K2EDTA tubes following their own protocols. For TCRbeta analysis, collaborator samples were shipped as frozen whole blood, as isolated PBMCs, or as DNA extracted from either sample type. The CDR3 runs 14 residues from the cysteine to the phenylalanine. Left in the record is the CDR3 DNA by itself, 42 bases read in frame from the first base. V is cut back by 5 bases and J by 3 bases, with 4 bases in the junction unmatched. CDR1 MDHEN and CDR2 SYDVKM are derived from the germline V gene. A word on this clone: This receptor's antigen is unknown. No clone much larger than this one lies a single base away; base qualities are absent.

Results and caveats for the whole study, not just this receptor: How much clinical and demographic metadata was included differed by source and by participant, and the metadata was provided uncurated.

The sequence was collected from a man between 45 and 60 years old with active COVID-19. The receptor chain draws on TRBV28 and TRBJ1-5, and 7 bases in between align with TRBD1. Material for sequencing was peripheral blood. The DNA is TGTGCCAGCAGTGTCGACAGGGACAATCAGCCCCAGCATTTT. Its protein product is CASSVDRDNQPQHF.